The 20 T cell receptor beta chains below come from one sample, sequenced in a study of technical replicates of blood from several donors. Sequencing was performed with immunoSEQ multiplex PCR; in TCRdb, only in-frame clones are kept and a portion is missing. This table holds 15,000 to 17,000 clones, 80% to 90% found once. The sequenced material came from PBMCs. The receptors were gathered from a human donor in good health.

In this sample, this clone turned up once. The J gene is TRBJ2-5, the V gene TRBV5-1; maybe TRBD1 (6 bases). Germline loops: CDR1 SGHRS, CDR2 YFSETQ. Between the trimmed V and J ends, which lost 2 bases and 2 bases, there was a span of 7 bases. The CDR3 length is 13 residues. This chain's CDR3 is CASSLQGQETQYF. In DNA, the CDR3 is TGCGCCAGCAGCTTACAGGGACAAGAGACCCAGTACTTC. The whole variable domain, remainder taken from reference TRBV5-1 and TRBJ2-5, is KAGVTQTPRYLIKTRGQQVTLSCSPISGHRSVSWYQQTPGQGLQFLFEYFSETQRNKGNFPGRFSGRQFSNSRSEMNVSTLELGDSALYLCASSLQGQETQYFGPGTRLLVL.

The J gene is TRBJ2-6, the V gene TRBV5-1; TRBD1 is a possible D gene (5 bases). With 1 base removed from V and 2 bases from J, the gap between germline ends came to 10 bases. This CDR3 is 16 amino acids long. Germline lookup yields CDR1 SGHRS and CDR2 YFSETQ. CDR3 region: CASSLRAGTGANVLTF. The CDR3 DNA reads as TGCGCCAGCAGCTTGAGGGCAGGGACTGGGGCCAACGTCCTGACTTTC. The full variable domain, in which reference TRBV5-1 and TRBJ2-6 provide the parts outside the CDR3, is KAGVTQTPRYLIKTRGQQVTLSCSPISGHRSVSWYQQTPGQGLQFLFEYFSETQRNKGNFPGRFSGRQFSNSRSEMNVSTLELGDSALYLCASSLRAGTGANVLTFGAGSRLTVL.

The chain is built from TRBV19 and TRBJ2-1, with TRBD2 as a possible D gene (6 bases). Trimming removed 2 bases from V and 2 bases from J, with 13 bases in between. The CDR3 length is 16 residues. Germline V lookup: CDR1 LNHDA, CDR2 SQIVND (reference sequence). The CDR3 DNA is TGTGCCAGTAGTATAATCCCAGCGGGCACCTACAATGAGCAGTTCTTC. Its protein is CASSIIPAGTYNEQFF.

The gene calls are TRBV19 and TRBJ2-7, with D possibly TRBD1 on 6 matching bases. CDR3 size: 14 residues. The germline CDR1 and CDR2 sequences are LNHDA and SQIVND (reference sequence). V was cut by 10 bases and J by 2 bases, with 18 bases left in between. The CDR3 sequence is CATKPRGGPYEQYF. CDR3 coding DNA: TGTGCCACCAAACCAAGAGGGGGTCCCTACGAGCAGTACTTC.

The chain couples TRBV27 to TRBJ2-1; D might be TRBD2 (6 bases). This CDR3 is 16 amino acids long. V was cut by 1 base and J by 0 bases, with 10 bases left in between. Germline V gives CDR1 MNHEY, CDR2 SMNVEV (reference sequence). DNA of the CDR3: TGTGCCAGCAGTTTATTTCGGGGGATCTCCTACAATGAGCAGTTCTTC. It translates to CASSLFRGISYNEQFF.

The rearrangement uses TRBV19 and TRBJ1-5; the match to TRBD1 covers 7 bases. CDR1 and CDR2 (germline): LNHDA, SQIVND (reference sequence). The CDR3 is 15 amino acids. Germline trimming cut 7 bases from V and 0 bases from J; bases unmatched to any gene: 6. DNA for the CDR3: TGTGCCAGTAAAACAGGGGAAATTAGCAATCAGCCCCAGCATTTT. It encodes CASKTGEISNQPQHF.

The chain carries TRBV5-1 and TRBJ2-3; 8 positions agree with TRBD2. CDR1 and CDR2 from the germline V gene are SGHRS and YFSETQ. There are 17 residues in the CDR3. V shed 0 bases, J shed 2 bases, and the junction held 8 bases outside the gene matches. CDR3 nucleotide sequence: TGCGCCAGCAGCTTGGGAACTGGCGGGAGGCCCACAGATACGCAGTATTTT. It codes for CASSLGTGGRPTDTQYF. Full variable domain (outside the CDR3, taken from reference TRBV5-1 and TRBJ2-3): KAGVTQTPRYLIKTRGQQVTLSCSPISGHRSVSWYQQTPGQGLQFLFEYFSETQRNKGNFPGRFSGRQFSNSRSEMNVSTLELGDSALYLCASSLGTGGRPTDTQYFGPGTRLTVL.

As DNA, the CDR3 is TGTGCCAGCAGCGTAAGAGGGACAGGGGCCCCGATAGATACGCAGTATTTT. Encoded protein: CASSVRGTGAPIDTQYF. The V gene is TRBV9, the J gene TRBJ2-3, with TRBD1 matching 10 bases. This CDR3 spans 17 amino acids. Germline CDR1 reads SGDLS; CDR2 reads YYNGEE. V trimming: 1 base; J trimming: 5 bases; junction bases outside the gene matches: 10.

This clone was seen only once. The J gene is TRBJ2-3, the V gene TRBV6-4; no reliable D call. This CDR3 has 17 amino acids. Germline assignment: CDR1 MRHNA and CDR2 SNTAGT. The V and J ends lost 3 bases and 1 base respectively, with 17 bases between them. CDR3 sequence reads: CASSEAEILTRTDTQYF. As DNA, the CDR3 is TGTGCCAGCAGTGAGGCGGAGATCTTAACCCGCACAGATACGCAGTATTTT.

V and J are TRBV9 and TRBJ2-5; TRBD1 matches 10 bases. Germline CDR1 is SGDLS and CDR2 is YYNGEE. J gave up 5 bases and V 4 bases, and 5 bases lay outside the gene matches. There are 14 residues in the CDR3. CDR3 bases: TGTGCCAGCAGCTTGCGACAGGGGGCCGAGACCCAGTACTTC. It yields the protein CASSLRQGAETQYF.

This clone has only one observation. The gene calls are TRBV7-8 and TRBJ2-1, with 7 bases that match TRBD2. Unmatched junction bases numbered 12, after V lost 5 bases and J lost 8 bases. Per germline, CDR1 SGHVS and CDR2 FQNEAQ. This CDR3 contains 15 residues. The CDR3 reads CASSTRLRGVDEQFF. CDR3 coding DNA: TGTGCCAGCAGCACCCGACTCCGGGGGGTGGATGAGCAGTTCTTC.

The rearrangement uses TRBV6-1 and TRBJ1-1, with 7 bases lining up with TRBD1. The CDR3 has 13 residues. V was pared by 10 bases and J by 7 bases, with 12 bases of the junction left unmatched. Germline loops: CDR1 MNHNS, CDR2 SASEGT. In DNA form, the CDR3 reads TGTGCCACCACCACAGGGGCCGCCTGTGAAGCTTTCTTT. It translates to CATTTGAACEAFF.

The J gene is TRBJ2-5, the V gene TRBV6-1; D might be TRBD1 (6 bases). Germline values: CDR1 MNHNS, CDR2 SASEGT. Trimming cost V 0 bases and J 3 bases, with 17 bases left between them. CDR3 length: 17 residues. For the CDR3, the DNA is TGTGCCAGCAGTGAAGCTTTAGGACAGCAACTTAAAGAGACCCAGTACTTC. It codes for CASSEALGQQLKETQYF.

The V call is TRBV11-2, the J call TRBJ2-5, with D possibly matching TRBD1 (6 bases). The CDR3 is made up of 14 amino acids. Germline V gene lookup returns CDR1 SGHAT and CDR2 FQNNGV. V was trimmed by 3 bases and J by 6 bases, leaving 14 bases between them. The chain's CDR3 is CASSFDRLLKTQYF. CDR3 DNA sequence: TGTGCCAGCAGCTTCGACAGGCTTTTGAAGACCCAGTACTTC.

This chain links TRBV28 with TRBJ2-5, with TRBD1 matching 7 bases. This CDR3 contains 14 residues. The V segment lost 6 bases and the J segment 1 base; nucleotides outside the gene matches: 5. Germline-derived CDR1 and CDR2 are MDHEN and SYDVKM. CDR3 nucleotides: TGTGCCAGCAGCCAGACAGGGATCCAAGAGACCCAGTACTTC. This translates into CASSQTGIQETQYF.

J is TRBJ2-7 and V is TRBV11-1, with D possibly TRBD2 on 6 matching bases. The germline CDR1 and CDR2 sequences are SGHAT and FQDESV (reference sequence). The V end was cut by 6 bases, the J end by 13 bases, with 19 bases between. The CDR3 sequence is 12 residues long. The CDR3 loop is CASSSGRTNPYF. Here the CDR3 DNA reads TGTGCCAGCAGTTCAGGGAGGACCAACCCCTACTTC.

The chain combines TRBV6-5 with TRBJ2-3; D is ambiguous. The ends were cut back, 0 bases at V and 3 bases at J, with 7 bases in the middle. The CDR3 sequence is 14 residues long. Germline values: CDR1 MNHEY, CDR2 SVGAGI. This CDR3 is CASSYSSRTDTQYF. CDR3 coding DNA: TGTGCCAGCAGTTACTCGTCTAGGACAGATACGCAGTATTTT.

This chain joins TRBV7-2 and TRBJ2-1; tentatively, D is TRBD2 (5 bases). The germline V gene encodes CDR1 SGHTA and CDR2 FQGNSA. The CDR3 is made up of 16 amino acids. The V end lost 0 bases, the J end lost 0 bases, and 9 bases lay between the germline ends. Here the CDR3 DNA reads TGTGCCAGCAGCTTAGCTAGCGCTGGCTCCTACAATGAGCAGTTCTTC. Residues: CASSLASAGSYNEQFF.

The chain uses TRBV7-2 and TRBJ2-1; D is perhaps TRBD1 (6 bases). V gave up 5 bases and J gave up 8 bases, with 16 bases separating them. This CDR3 has 14 residues. Germline CDR1 reads SGHTA; CDR2 reads FQGNSA. CDR3 region: CASSQTGTRDEQFF. CDR3 coding DNA: TGTGCCAGCAGCCAAACAGGGACGCGGGATGAGCAGTTCTTC.

The chain joins TRBV7-3 to TRBJ2-1; unclear D gene. The germline V gene has CDR1 SGHTA and CDR2 FQGTGA. V shed 5 bases and J shed 0 bases, with 14 bases lying between them. This CDR3 region has 16 residues. Here the CDR3 DNA reads TGTGCCAGCAGCCCGTCTATGAGTGCCTCCTACAATGAGCAGTTCTTC. It yields the protein CASSPSMSASYNEQFF. Filled out from reference TRBV7-3 and TRBJ2-1, the complete variable domain reads GAGVSQTPSNKVTEKGKYVELRCDPISGHTALYWYRQSLGQGPEFLIYFQGTGAADDSGLPNDRFFAVRPEGSVSTLKIQRTERGDSAVYLCASSPSMSASYNEQFFGPGTRLTVL.